This TCR beta chain derives from a study of T cell repertoires in cytomegalovirus infection. Ten or more counts support this clonotype. Trimming cost V 2 bases and J 2 bases, with 9 bases left between them. CDR1 and CDR2 from the germline V gene are SGHTA and FQGNSA. This CDR3 contains 14 residues. A single record per CDR3 protein comes from TCRdb applying MiXCR to the reads. The profile shows approximately 180,000 distinct CDR3 sequences, about a tenth of them singletons. The receptor comes from a human donor in good health (CMV status not recorded). Some clones in this sample may be carry-over from other donors' samples. The sample was PBMCs. This chain uses TRBV7-2 with TRBJ1-1; the D is unclear. The CDR3 nucleotides are TGTGCCAGCAGCTTATGGGCAGTTAACACTGAAGCTTTCTTT. Encoded protein: CASSLWAVNTEAFF. The full variable domain, with the rest looked up from reference TRBV7-2 and TRBJ1-1, is GAGVSQSPSNKVTEKGKDVELRCDPISGHTALYWYRQSLGQGLEFLIYFQGNSAPDKSGLPSDRFSAERTGGSVSTLTIQRTQQEDSAVYLCASSLWAVNTEAFFGQGTRLTVV.